This T cell receptor beta chain was captured in a study of Ad26.COV2.S vaccination and SARS-CoV-2 variants. Looking at the study overall: Intramuscular Ad26.COV2.S doses were given once or twice, 56 days apart. Study-level results: Marked by substantial breadth, spike-specific CD8+ and CD4+ T cell responses were reportedly seen after vaccination.

The table came from immunoSEQ multiplex PCR; TCRdb's copy has only in-frame clones and leaves some out. This sample has 440,000 or so clones, with around 90% found just once. The CDR3 is 16 amino acids. Unmatched junction bases numbered 9, after V lost 6 bases and J lost 4 bases. The germline CDR1 and CDR2 sequences are SEHNR and FQNEAQ (reference sequence). The sample's treatment: some 19 received Ad26.COV2.S at low or high dose, single or two shots; several received placebo; per-sample allocation not given. Samples came from day 63 after the first vaccine or placebo injection. In Boston, an adult donor aged 18-55 years took part. An Ad26 vector was used to express Wuhan-strain SARS-CoV-2 spike as the vaccine. A note on this clone: Its specificity is unknown.

The TCR was taken from a person aged 18-60 years who received the Ad26.COV2.S COVID-19 vaccine or a placebo. The source was peripheral blood, collected in a trial of Ad26.COV2.S vaccine versus placebo. This sequence joins TRBV7-9 and TRBJ2-1; TRBD1 matches at 10 bases. The CDR3 sequence: CASRPPQGQGYNEQFF. The CDR3 DNA is TGTGCCAGCAGGCCACCTCAGGGACAGGGGTACAATGAGCAGTTCTTC. Together with reference TRBV7-9 and TRBJ2-1, the CDR3 gives the full variable domain: DTGVSQNPRHKITKRGQNVTFRCDPISEHNRLYWYRQTLGQGPEFLTYFQNEAQLEKSRLLSDRFSAERPKGSFSTLEIQRTEQGDSAMYLCASRPPQGQGYNEQFFGPGTRLTVL.